What follows are 7 T cell receptor beta chains derived from one specimen sequenced in a study of blood T cell repertoires in COVID-19. Measured with immunoSEQ multiplex PCR; TCRdb has only the in-frame clones, and not every one. The table includes 150,000 to 200,000 clones, approximately 90% detected once. The sample comprised peripheral blood. The origin of the receptors is a man younger than 35 who had recovered from COVID-19.

Here the CDR3 reads CSVETAGGYTF. The CDR3 nucleotides read TGCAGCGTTGAAACGGCGGGTGGCTACACCTTC. The chain has TRBV29-1 and TRBJ1-2; D gene unclear. Germline V CDR1 and CDR2: SQVTM, ANQGSEA. CDR3 length equals 11 residues. Trimming took 2 bases from V and 7 from J, leaving 8 bases between them.

The gene calls are TRBV9 and TRBJ1-1; D may be TRBD1 (5 bases). This CDR3 is 14 amino acids long. The ends were cut back, 1 base at V and 3 bases at J, with 10 bases in the middle. Germline values: CDR1 SGDLS, CDR2 YYNGEE. CDR3 bases: TGTGCCAGCAGCGTAACAGGAAGGGACACTGAAGCTTTCTTT. It is translated as CASSVTGRDTEAFF. The complete variable domain, with remaining parts taken from reference TRBV9 and TRBJ1-1, reads DSGVTQTPKHLITATGQRVTLRCSPRSGDLSVYWYQQSLDQGLQFLIQYYNGEERAKGNILERFSAQQFPDLHSELNLSSLELGDSALYFCASSVTGRDTEAFFGQGTRLTVV.

V is TRBV3-1 (or the pseudogene TRBV3-2) and J is TRBJ2-1; D remains ambiguous. The CDR3 is 14 residues long. The V and J ends lost 4 bases and 5 bases respectively, with 12 bases between them. Germline V gene sequence: CDR1 LGHDT, CDR2 YNNKEL (reference sequence). This chain's CDR3 is CASSPHGYDNEQFF. CDR3 coding DNA: TGTGCCAGCAGCCCCCACGGGTATGACAATGAGCAGTTCTTC.

This rearrangement joins TRBV2 to TRBJ1-1, with D unclear. The CDR3 covers 13 residues. V shed 8 bases and J shed 2 bases, with 12 bases lying between them. CDR1 is SNHLY, CDR2 FYNNEI, per germline. CDR3 residues: CASRVEGNTEAFF. Written as DNA, the CDR3 is TGTGCCAGCCGCGTGGAGGGTAACACTGAAGCTTTCTTT.

This clone was observed many times. This chain joins TRBV5-4 and TRBJ2-7; D may be TRBD1 (6 bases). Trimming removed 4 bases from V and 4 bases from J, with 12 bases in between. Germline values: CDR1 SGHNT, CDR2 YYREEE (reference sequence). The CDR3 runs to 13 residues. The DNA for the CDR3 is TGTGCCAGCAGCAGAGGGGGACAATACGAGCAGTACTTC. This translates into CASSRGGQYEQYF.

The chain joins TRBV9 to TRBJ2-7; D is possibly TRBD1 (6 bases). V was cut by 4 bases and J by 3 bases, with 14 bases left in between. CDR3 length: 14 residues. Germline V gene data show CDR1 as SGDLS and CDR2 as YYNGEE. The CDR3 bases are TGTGCCAGCAGCCCCCGGGACATCGACTACGAGCAGTACTTC. This encodes CASSPRDIDYEQYF.

The CDR3, as DNA: TGTGCCAGCAGTGATACTAGAAATCAGCCCCAGCATTTT. Translating gives CASSDTRNQPQHF. The chain joins TRBV2 to TRBJ1-5; no firm D call. Between the trimmed V and J ends, which lost 3 bases and 4 bases, there was a span of 7 bases. This CDR3 has 13 amino acids. The germline gives CDR1 SNHLY, CDR2 FYNNEI.